The subject of this entry is one TCR beta chain. One junction end disagrees with the germline gene, perhaps due to a read error. The data were taken from a study of blood T cell repertoires in COVID-19. This CDR3 has 11 residues. Germline values: CDR1 SNHLY, CDR2 FYNNEI. The data were produced by immunoSEQ multiplex PCR, yet TCRdb's version contains in-frame clones alone and is incomplete. Of some 250,000 clones listed, approximately 82% were seen once; the top ten hold around 6%. V gene TRBV2 combines with J gene TRBJ2-1, with 11 positions matching TRBD1. The clonotype originates from a man older than 75 with acute or convalescent COVID-19. The specimen sequenced was peripheral blood. As DNA, the CDR3 is TGTGCCAGCAGTGTCCGGGACAGGGGGGTCTTC. Translating gives CASSVRDRGVF.